The rows below give T cell receptor beta chains drawn from one sample of a study of cytomegalovirus exposure and HLA in healthy donors. TCRdb keeps only in-frame clones here, not all; method: immunoSEQ multiplex PCR. Of 63,000 or so clones in the sample, around 79% are singletons; the top ten hold about 7.4%. Sequencing was done on a sample of PBMCs. All receptors derive from a woman aged 25 to 45 in good health and CMV-seropositive. The CDR3 runs from the conserved cysteine through the conserved F or W. D genes are given only for firm matches. The size entry is marked missing in some rows and otherwise reads once, few, many or a size class.

clone_size	j_call	d_call	v_call	cdr3_aa	cdr3_nt
-	TRBJ2-7	TRBD2	TRBV11-2	CASSFTSGDYEQYF	TGTGCCAGCAGCTTCACTAGCGGAGACTACGAGCAGTACTTC
-	TRBJ1-2	-	TRBV28	CASTSSRGSYGYTF	TGTGCCAGCACCTCATCGAGGGGGTCCTATGGCTACACCTTC
-	TRBJ2-7	-	TRBV11-3	CASSLNPGFYEQYF	TGTGCCAGCAGCTTAAATCCGGGGTTCTACGAGCAGTACTTC
-	TRBJ2-3	TRBD2	TRBV19	CASSISSGRGTDTQYF	TGTGCCAGTAGTATAAGTAGCGGGAGAGGGACAGATACGCAGTATTTT
few	TRBJ1-1	-	TRBV5-1	CASSFGGAITEAFF	TGCGCCAGCAGCTTCGGAGGAGCCATCACTGAAGCTTTCTTT
-	TRBJ2-5	-	TRBV27	CASSLSVQETQYF	TGTGCCAGCAGTTTAAGCGTCCAAGAGACCCAGTACTTC
-	TRBJ1-1	TRBD1	TRBV10-1	CASSADRVEAFF	TGCGCCAGCAGTGCTGACAGGGTTGAAGCTTTCTTT
-	TRBJ2-5	TRBD1	TRBV9	CASSGRTTGGAEIETQYF	TGTGCCAGCAGCGGACGGACTACAGGGGGCGCTGAGATAGAGACCCAGTACTTC
-	TRBJ1-2	TRBD1	TRBV27	CASSPIPRQGAHYGYTF	TGTGCCAGCAGCCCAATCCCAAGACAGGGGGCTCACTATGGCTACACCTTC
-	TRBJ2-7	-	TRBV28	CASSLTGYEQYF	TGTGCCAGCAGCCTCACAGGCTACGAGCAGTACTTC
once	TRBJ2-2	TRBD2	TRBV5-1	CASSFRREGPTGELFF	TGCGCCAGCAGCTTTAGGCGGGAGGGCCCAACCGGGGAGCTGTTTTTT
-	TRBJ2-2	-	TRBV6-6	CASSSGVVAGELFF	TGTGCCAGCAGCTCGGGGGTGGTAGCCGGGGAGCTGTTTTTT
-	TRBJ2-7	-	TRBV28	CASSFPQGYEQYF	TGTGCCAGCAGTTTTCCCCAGGGATACGAGCAGTACTTC
once	TRBJ2-7	-	TRBV11-2	CASSLESRSLYEQYF	TGTGCCAGCAGCTTAGAATCGAGGTCACTCTACGAGCAGTACTTC
few	TRBJ1-1	-	TRBV30	CAWSSAEAFF	TGTGCCTGGAGTTCCGCTGAAGCTTTCTTT
-	TRBJ1-2	-	TRBV29-1	CSVGVTGGIYTF	TGCAGCGTGGGGGTGACAGGAGGAATCTACACCTTC
few	TRBJ1-1	-	TRBV30	CAWSTTTYPRGGTEAFF	TGTGCCTGGAGTACCACAACATATCCAAGGGGCGGAACTGAAGCTTTCTTT
-	TRBJ2-3	TRBD2	TRBV6-4	CASSDRAGGTDTQYF	TGTGCCAGCAGTGACCGAGCGGGGGGCACAGATACGCAGTATTTT
-	TRBJ2-3	-	TRBV29-1	CSVGGVTQYF	TGCAGCGTTGGGGGGGTTACGCAGTATTTT
-	TRBJ2-7	TRBD1	TRBV29-1	CSAGTGGGREQYF	TGCAGCGCCGGGACAGGGGGTGGTCGGGAGCAGTACTTC
-	TRBJ1-6	TRBD1	TRBV5-1	CASSLDRGTGSPLHF	TGCGCCAGCAGCTTGGACAGGGGGACGGGTTCACCCCTCCACTTT
-	TRBJ1-1	-	TRBV5-1	CASSLGQEGSEAFF	TGCGCCAGCAGCTTGGGGCAGGAAGGGAGTGAAGCTTTCTTT
-	TRBJ1-4	TRBD1	TRBV7-9	CASSIGQGNEKLFF	TGTGCCAGCAGCATCGGACAGGGGAATGAAAAACTGTTTTTT
-	TRBJ2-1	-	TRBV20-1	CSARGYEGQFF	TGCAGTGCTAGGGGCTATGAAGGGCAGTTCTTC
-	TRBJ2-5	-	TRBV21-1	CASSIICQETQYF	TGTGCCAGCAGCATAATTTGTCAAGAGACCCAGTACTTC
-	TRBJ1-2	TRBD1	TRBV6-6	CASTPGTANYGYTF	TGTGCCAGCACCCCTGGGACAGCTAACTATGGCTACACCTTC
-	TRBJ2-7	-	TRBV15	CATSRDLAAGMSEQYF	TGTGCCACCAGCAGAGATCTGGCGGCAGGGATGAGCGAGCAGTACTTC
-	TRBJ1-1	TRBD1	TRBV25-1	CASSESGQGNTEAFF	TGTGCCAGCAGTGAATCGGGACAGGGGAACACTGAAGCTTTCTTT
once	TRBJ2-7	TRBD2	TRBV28	CASSFLAGTYEQYF	TGTGCCAGCAGTTTTTTAGCGGGAACCTACGAGCAGTACTTC
-	TRBJ2-1	-	TRBV7-9	CASSPKEGIHEQFF	TGTGCCAGCAGCCCAAAGGAGGGTATCCATGAGCAGTTCTTC
-	TRBJ2-1	TRBD2	TRBV7-2	CASSLQAGANEQFF	TGTGCCAGCAGCTTACAAGCGGGAGCGAATGAGCAGTTCTTC
few	TRBJ2-7	-	TRBV6-1	CASGQGSHEQYF	TGTGCCAGCGGGCAGGGGAGCCACGAGCAGTACTTC
few	TRBJ1-5	TRBD1	TRBV27	CASSPRTGGNQPQHF	TGTGCCAGCAGTCCTCGGACAGGTGGCAATCAGCCCCAGCATTTT
-	TRBJ1-1	-	TRBV29-1	CSSSGEITEAFF	TGCAGCTCCTCGGGGGAGATCACTGAAGCTTTCTTT
-	TRBJ1-2	-	TRBV19	CASSTQWQGYGYTF	TGTGCCAGTAGTACCCAATGGCAGGGGTACGGCTACACCTTC
-	TRBJ2-7	-	TRBV2	CASSEGLGQYF	TGTGCCAGCAGTGAAGGGCTAGGGCAGTACTTC
-	TRBJ2-5	TRBD2	TRBV6-5	CASSRSGRLQETQYF	TGTGCCAGCAGCCGTAGCGGGAGGCTCCAAGAGACCCAGTACTTC
once	TRBJ1-1	-	TRBV27	CASSFRAPNTEAFF	TGTGCCAGCAGTTTCAGGGCCCCGAACACTGAAGCTTTCTTT
few	TRBJ2-7	TRBD1	TRBV6-1	CASSDWTGGEQYF	TGTGCCAGCAGTGACTGGACAGGGGGCGAGCAGTACTTC
-	TRBJ2-3	-	TRBV25-1	CASTSRGIGTDTQYF	TGTGCCAGCACGTCTAGGGGAATAGGCACAGATACGCAGTATTTT
-	TRBJ2-7	TRBD2	TRBV7-9	CASSFLAGAYEQYF	TGTGCCAGCAGCTTTCTAGCGGGAGCCTACGAGCAGTACTTC
once	TRBJ2-1	TRBD2	TRBV5-1	CASSLAGAGAYYNEQFF	TGCGCCAGCAGCTTGGCGGGAGCGGGAGCATACTACAATGAGCAGTTCTTC
-	TRBJ1-2	TRBD1	TRBV6-5	CASSYLGQPYGYTF	TGTGCCAGCAGTTACTTGGGACAGCCCTATGGCTACACCTTC
-	TRBJ1-2	-	TRBV28	CASRGLNDGYTF	TGTGCCAGCAGGGGCCTTAACGATGGCTACACCTTC
-	TRBJ2-7	-	TRBV14	CASSHGAYEQYF	TGTGCCAGCAGCCACGGGGCCTACGAGCAGTACTTC
-	TRBJ2-1	TRBD2	TRBV28	CASSRGLASRGGEQFF	TGTGCCAGCAGCCGCGGACTAGCGTCGAGGGGTGGTGAGCAGTTCTTC